The 15 T cell receptor beta chains presented below share a single source sample, sequenced in a study of T-cell reconstitution after alpha-beta-depleted transplantation in children. Preparing the TCRbeta library involved the use of unique molecular identifiers. TCRdb re-derived calls from the PCR reads in MiXCR, one entry per CDR3 protein. Of hundreds of thousands of distinct CDR3 sequences in the sample, 10% to 15% were seen once. This specimen was PBMCs, taken before TCRalphabeta/CD19-depleted stem cell transplant. The receptors were gathered from a girl aged 2-10 years with congenital amegakaryocytic thrombocytopenia, due to receive a stem cell transplant.

The gene calls are TRBV14 and TRBJ2-1; TRBD2 aligns across 9 bases. V was pared by 4 bases and J by 7 bases, with 17 bases of the junction left unmatched. Per germline, CDR1 SGHDN and CDR2 FVKESK. The CDR3 sequence is 18 residues long. CDR3 in DNA: TGTGCCAGCAGCCCGGGTAGCGGGAGCCCATGGATTACTAATGAGCAGTTCTTC. This sequence encodes CASSPGSGSPWITNEQFF.

A few counts support this clonotype. J is TRBJ2-5 and V is TRBV4-2; the D gene is possibly TRBD1 (6 bases). The CDR3 length is 15 residues. V lost 3 bases and J 2 bases, leaving 13 bases between the germline ends. From germline, CDR1 is LGHNA and CDR2 YNFKEQ. In nucleotides, the CDR3 is TGTGCCAGCAGCCAGGCCGGACAGTTACAAGAGACCCAGTACTTC. It codes for CASSQAGQLQETQYF.

This clonotype was counted at least ten times. This rearrangement joins TRBV5-5 to TRBJ2-3, with D unresolved. The CDR3 is 13 amino acids. V was trimmed by 0 bases and J by 5 bases, leaving 7 bases between them. Germline V lookup: CDR1 SGHKS, CDR2 YYEKEE (reference sequence). For the CDR3, the DNA is TGTGCCAGCAGCTTGGAGACGCAAGATACGCAGTATTTT. Its protein product is CASSLETQDTQYF.

In regard to this clonotype: A much larger clone sits a single nucleotide away, making a read error possible. The chain couples TRBV28 to TRBJ2-7; D gene uncertain. The CDR3 is 14 residues long. The V gene's germline CDR1 is MDHEN and CDR2 SYDVKM. The V end lost 5 bases, the J end lost 2 bases, and 13 bases lay between the germline ends. Here the CDR3 reads CASSPHRVTYEQYF. The CDR3 DNA sequence: TGTGCCAGCAGTCCACATCGGGTAACCTACGAGCAGTACTTC.

This clonotype was picked up a small number of times. CDR3 loop: CASSTPDSEEMYEQYF. The CDR3 region has the DNA TGCGCCAGCAGCACCCCGGACAGTGAGGAGATGTACGAGCAGTACTTC. This sequence joins TRBV5-1 and TRBJ2-7; TRBD1 might be the D (6 bases). This CDR3 region has 16 residues. V lost 4 bases, J lost 4 bases, and 21 bases lay in between. Per germline, CDR1 SGHRS and CDR2 YFSETQ.

A few counts support this clonotype. The chain carries TRBV14 and TRBJ2-1; perhaps TRBD2 as D (6 bases). The V end was cut by 4 bases, the J end by 9 bases, with 19 bases between. The CDR3 consists of 15 residues. In germline, CDR1 is SGHDN, CDR2 FVKESK. CDR3 bases: TGTGCCAGCAGCCCTAACCCCAGCGGGTGGAGTGAGCAGTTCTTC. Its translation is CASSPNPSGWSEQFF.

This clonotype was picked up one time. The CDR3 ends on some other residue instead of the conserved phenylalanine or tryptophan, so this is likely a read error. The V gene is TRBV20-1, the J gene TRBJ1-4; weak D call: TRBD1 (6 bases). The CDR3 length is 16 residues. From germline, CDR1 is DFQATT and CDR2 SNEGSKA (reference sequence). Trimming took off 4 bases at V and 5 bases at J, with 20 bases between the two ends. The CDR3 nucleotides are TGCAGTGCTACCCGCCGGGGGGCCGAGTGGAATGAAAAACTGTTTTTG. Translation gives CSATRRGAEWNEKLFL.

This clonotype was recorded at least ten times. The genes are TRBV7-8 and TRBJ2-7; D is unclear. V gave up 8 bases and J gave up 3 bases, with 17 bases separating them. The CDR3 totals 14 residues. The germline V gene has CDR1 SGHVS and CDR2 FQNEAQ. CDR3 nucleotide sequence: TGTGCCAGCGGCCTGGTGGGCGGAGACTACGAGCAGTACTTC. Protein sequence: CASGLVGGDYEQYF.

This chain connects TRBV3-1 to TRBJ2-7; D is possibly TRBD1 or TRBD2 (7 bases each). Germline lookup yields CDR1 LGHDT and CDR2 YNNKEL (reference sequence). This CDR3 is built from 17 residues. Trimming stripped 1 base from V and 4 bases from J, with 20 bases between. The CDR3 sequence: CASSQGAGTALGYEQYF. In DNA form, the CDR3 reads TGTGCCAGCAGCCAAGGAGCGGGGACAGCATTAGGGTACGAGCAGTACTTC.

In its sample, this clonotype was seen a few times. The chain joins TRBV7-2 to TRBJ2-7; D is undetermined. Trimming left V 9 bases short and J 2 bases short, with 11 bases between. The CDR3 is 12 residues long. Germline V CDR1 and CDR2: SGHTA, FQGNSA. CDR3 in amino acids: CARTDGPYEQYF. CDR3 coding DNA: TGTGCCAGAACCGACGGACCCTACGAGCAGTACTTC.

The chain couples TRBV5-1 to TRBJ1-1; D is ambiguous. Germline CDR1 and CDR2: SGHRS and YFSETQ. The length of the CDR3 is 12 residues. V was trimmed by 2 bases and J by 3 bases, leaving 5 bases between them. CDR3 sequence (DNA): TGCGCCAGCAGCTTAATAGACACTGAAGCTTTCTTT. As protein: CASSLIDTEAFF. The variable domain in full, completed from reference TRBV5-1 and TRBJ1-1, reads KAGVTQTPRYLIKTRGQQVTLSCSPISGHRSVSWYQQTPGQGLQFLFEYFSETQRNKGNFPGRFSGRQFSNSRSEMNVSTLELGDSALYLCASSLIDTEAFFGQGTRLTVV.

V gene TRBV20-1 combines with J gene TRBJ2-1, with 12 bases aligning to TRBD2. CDR1 and CDR2 (germline): DFQATT, SNEGSKA (reference sequence). The trim removed 3 bases at V and 8 bases at J, leaving 11 bases unmatched. The CDR3 spans 16 residues. As DNA, the CDR3 is TGCAGTGCTAGGAACGCGACTAGCGGGAGTGTCCATGAGCAGTTCTTC. Translated: CSARNATSGSVHEQFF.

The rearrangement links TRBV4-2 to TRBJ2-1; TRBD2 is a possible D gene (6 bases). CDR1 is LGHNA and CDR2 is YNFKEQ in the germline V gene. The V end lost 3 bases, the J end lost 8 bases, and 17 bases lay between the germline ends. The CDR3 sequence is 15 residues long. CDR3 in amino acids: CASSQEGLPWYEQFF. For the CDR3, the DNA is TGTGCCAGCAGCCAGGAGGGCCTACCTTGGTATGAGCAGTTCTTC.

This clonotype was recorded many times. The rearrangement joins TRBV27 to TRBJ2-5; D is undetermined. Trimming cost V 6 bases and J 0 bases, with 14 bases left between them. The CDR3 consists of 15 residues. Germline values: CDR1 MNHEY, CDR2 SMNVEV (reference sequence). CDR3: CASSLTTEYQETQYF. The CDR3 DNA is TGTGCCAGCAGCTTAACCACGGAGTACCAAGAGACCCAGTACTTC.

This clonotype showed up just a few times. This chain joins TRBV25-1 and TRBJ1-1, with a possible D match to TRBD1 (6 bases). Between the trimmed V and J ends, which lost 6 bases and 4 bases, there was a span of 9 bases. The CDR3 length is 12 residues. CDR1 is MGHDK, CDR2 SYGVNS, per germline. The CDR3 nucleotides are TGTGCCAGCAGAACAGGGATCACTGAAGCTTTCTTT. This encodes CASRTGITEAFF.